A selection of T cell receptor beta chains follows, all from one sample in a study of graft-versus-host responses after intestinal transplantation. Their specific antigens are unknown. The assay was immunoSEQ multiplex PCR, and TCRdb's table has in-frame clones only and misses some. The sample yields 73,000 or so clones, 90% seen once. The sequenced sample was unstimulated CD8+ T cells sorted from spleen or lymph node cells, obtained before transplant. Source of these receptors: a human donor who was the organ donor for an intestinal transplant. The CDR3 runs from the conserved cysteine through the conserved F or W. The D gene is left open where the match is weak. Not all rows give a size; the values are once, few, many and, for expanded clones, a class.

j_gene: TRBJ2-5; d_gene: -; abundance: once; len: 18; v_gene: TRBV7-9; CDR3nt: TGTGCCAGCAGCTTAGGGGCCGTGTCGCCGATAGAACAAGAGACCCAGTACTTC; CDR3aa: CASSLGAVSPIEQETQYF
j_gene: TRBJ2-2; d_gene: -; abundance: once; len: 15; v_gene: TRBV5-4; CDR3nt: TGTGCCAGCAGCATTGGGACGTTGGGGGGCGGGGAGCTGTTTTTT; CDR3aa: CASSIGTLGGGELFF
j_gene: TRBJ2-3; d_gene: -; abundance: -; len: 14; v_gene: TRBV2; CDR3nt: TGTGCCAGCAGTGCGGGGTCCCGGGCAGATACGCAGTATTTT; CDR3aa: CASSAGSRADTQYF
j_gene: TRBJ2-1; d_gene: TRBD2; abundance: -; len: 13; v_gene: TRBV2; CDR3nt: TGTGCCAGCGGGACTAGCGGAACCAATGAGCAGTTCTTC; CDR3aa: CASGTSGTNEQFF
j_gene: TRBJ2-2; d_gene: -; abundance: -; len: 16; v_gene: TRBV9; CDR3nt: TGTGCCAGCAGCCCCTACCGAGCGGGGAACACCGGGGAGCTGTTTTTT; CDR3aa: CASSPYRAGNTGELFF
j_gene: TRBJ2-1; d_gene: -; abundance: -; len: 15; v_gene: TRBV27; CDR3nt: TGTGCCAGCAGCGTAGTTGCGGCGGCCTACAATGAGCAGTTCTTC; CDR3aa: CASSVVAAAYNEQFF
j_gene: TRBJ2-2; d_gene: -; abundance: -; len: 16; v_gene: TRBV5-4; CDR3nt: TGTGCCAGCAGCTTGGGGGGTGGGGCTTCCAACGGGGAGCTGTTTTTT; CDR3aa: CASSLGGGASNGELFF
j_gene: TRBJ1-1; d_gene: -; abundance: -; len: 16; v_gene: TRBV6-6; CDR3nt: TGTGCCAGCAGTCTATCCGCAGGGGTAGGCGACACTGAAGCTTTCTTT; CDR3aa: CASSLSAGVGDTEAFF
j_gene: TRBJ1-5; d_gene: -; abundance: few; len: 16; v_gene: TRBV4-1; CDR3nt: TGCGCCAGCAGCCAAGAAGGTACAGGGATATTCTGGCCCCAGCATTTT; CDR3aa: CASSQEGTGIFWPQHF
j_gene: TRBJ1-1; d_gene: -; abundance: once; len: 14; v_gene: TRBV4-3; CDR3nt: TGCGCCAGCAGCCAAGATTTAATGAACACTGAAGCTTTCTTT; CDR3aa: CASSQDLMNTEAFF